Listed here are 2 T cell receptor beta chains from one sample, sequenced in a study of cytotoxic CD8 clonotypes in ibrutinib-treated CLL. Clones were sequenced by immunoSEQ multiplex PCR, and TCRdb holds only the in-frame ones, with some missing. This sample has some 140,000 clones, with 80% to 95% found just once. The material was PBMCs, obtained after 12 months of ibrutinib treatment. All receptors come from a human donor with chronic lymphocytic leukemia.

This clone was detected only a few times. The CDR3 loop reads CASSPGTGYGEQYF. DNA for the CDR3: TGTGCCAGCAGCCCTGGGACAGGGTATGGCGAGCAGTACTTC. The rearrangement joins TRBV6-6 to TRBJ2-7; 9 bases map to TRBD1. This CDR3 has 14 amino acids. The germline gives CDR1 MNHNY, CDR2 SVGAGI (reference sequence). With 6 bases clipped from V and 6 bases from J, the junction kept 9 bases outside the gene matches.

The chain is built from TRBV4-1 and TRBJ1-4; D uncertain. The CDR3 consists of 15 residues. V lost 1 base and J 8 bases, leaving 14 bases between the germline ends. The germline V gene encodes CDR1 MGHRA and CDR2 YSYEKL. The CDR3 protein is CASSQGIKGGEKLFF. CDR3 nucleotides: TGCGCCAGCAGCCAAGGAATCAAGGGCGGAGAAAAACTGTTTTTT.